The 26 T cell receptor beta chains given below trace back to one sample, sequenced in a study of Graves' ophthalmopathy and Graves' hyperthyroidism. The authors amplified TCR beta CDR3 regions, and they did so from RNA transcripts for repertoire sequencing. A first-round RT-PCR used HTBI primers, followed by a second-round multiplex PCR. Via MiXCR, TCRdb re-called the multiplex PCR reads, giving one row per CDR3 protein. The table has approximately 210,000 distinct CDR3 sequences, about 32% seen once; the top ten hold approximately 8.2%. Sequencing used peripheral blood. Source of these receptors: a man between 45 and 60 years old with Graves' ophthalmopathy.

This clonotype has at least ten counts. The genes are TRBV19 and TRBJ1-1, with 12 bases fitting TRBD1. This CDR3 contains 17 residues. The germline V gene has CDR1 LNHDA and CDR2 SQIVND (reference sequence). J was trimmed by 5 bases and V by 3 bases; bases with no gene match: 10. This CDR3 is CASSMVSGTGGNTEAFF. CDR3 coding DNA: TGTGCCAGTAGTATGGTTTCAGGGACAGGGGGCAATACTGAAGCTTTCTTT. Using reference TRBV19 and TRBJ1-1 for the parts outside the CDR3, the full variable domain is DGGITQSPKYLFRKEGQNVTLSCEQNLNHDAMYWYRQDPGQGLRLIYYSQIVNDFQKGDIAEGYSVSREKKESFPLTVTSAQKNPTAFYLCASSMVSGTGGNTEAFFGQGTRLTVV.

This clonotype has only a few counts. This chain uses TRBV7-2 with TRBJ2-5; the D gene could be TRBD1 or TRBD2 (6 bases each). Germline values: CDR1 SGHTA, CDR2 FQGNSA. The germline V and J ends were trimmed by 6 bases and 5 bases, with 16 bases remaining between them. The CDR3 totals 14 residues. DNA of the CDR3: TGTGCCAGCAGGAGAGGGGGTCGGGGGGAGACCCAGTACTTC. Its translation: CASRRGGRGETQYF.

At least ten counts were recorded for this clonotype. The chain links TRBV14 to TRBJ2-5, with a possible D match to TRBD1 (5 bases). The CDR3 runs to 16 residues. The ends were cut back, 1 base at V and 5 bases at J, with 17 bases in the middle. Germline V CDR1 and CDR2: SGHDN, FVKESK. CDR3 coding DNA: TGTGCCAGCAGCCAAGGGCAGGGTTCCACCTGGGAGACCCAGTACTTC. As protein: CASSQGQGSTWETQYF.

The chain carries TRBV2 and TRBJ1-5; 7 bases match TRBD1. The CDR3 is made up of 15 amino acids. From germline, CDR1 is SNHLY and CDR2 FYNNEI. The V segment lost 3 bases and the J segment 4 bases; nucleotides outside the gene matches: 6. Here the CDR3 DNA reads TGTGCCAGCAGTGACCAAGGGACAGTGAATCAGCCCCAGCATTTT. Its translation is CASSDQGTVNQPQHF.

This clonotype was picked up many times. The rearrangement uses TRBV6-4 and TRBJ1-5; a possible D gene is TRBD1 (6 bases). The CDR3 is 15 residues long. V was trimmed by 6 bases and J by 2 bases, leaving 14 bases between them. Germline assignment: CDR1 MRHNA and CDR2 SNTAGT. The CDR3 protein is CASRDRFLGNQPQHF. The CDR3 DNA reads as TGTGCCAGCAGGGACAGATTCCTTGGCAATCAGCCCCAGCATTTT.

This sequence joins TRBV6-2 or TRBV6-3 and TRBJ2-5; D assignment may be TRBD1 or TRBD2 (5 bases each). Germline V CDR1 and CDR2: MNHEY, SVGEGT. The CDR3 has 14 amino acids. Between the trimmed V and J ends, which lost 5 bases and 5 bases, there was a span of 15 bases. The CDR3 DNA sequence: TGTGCCAGCAGTCGCCAGGGACGCGGTGAGACCCAGTACTTC. The encoded protein is CASSRQGRGETQYF.

This clonotype was counted ten times or more. V usage is TRBV6-1 and J usage is TRBJ2-5; 10 bases line up with TRBD2. The CDR3 is 16 amino acids. V shed 6 bases and J 5 bases; nucleotides not matched to a gene: 12. CDR1 and CDR2 (germline): MNHNS, SASEGT. The CDR3 nucleotides are TGTGCCAGCAGAGGCAGGGGAGCGGGAGGGCCGGAGACCCAGTACTTC. This codes for CASRGRGAGGPETQYF.

CDR3 amino acids: CASSETSVALREETQYF. In nucleotides, the CDR3 is TGTGCCAGCAGTGAAACGTCTGTAGCCCTGAGGGAAGAGACCCAGTACTTC. The chain couples TRBV6-1 to TRBJ2-5; D might be TRBD2 (5 bases). This CDR3 has 17 amino acids. CDR1 and CDR2 (germline): MNHNS, SASEGT. Trimming stripped 2 bases from V and 3 bases from J, with 19 bases between.

This clonotype was seen at least ten times. The genes are TRBV12-3 or TRBV12-4 and TRBJ1-1; no firm D call. The CDR3 extends over 13 amino acids. The V end was cut by 2 bases, the J end by 5 bases, with 9 bases between. CDR3 sequence: CASSLWLGTEAFF. CDR3 bases: TGTGCCAGCAGTTTATGGCTGGGGACTGAAGCTTTCTTT.

This chain joins TRBV6-1 and TRBJ1-2, with no clear D. CDR3 length equals 15 residues. Germline CDR1 reads MNHNS; CDR2 reads SASEGT. V lost 6 bases to trimming and J lost 7 bases, with 21 bases between them. CDR3 protein: CASSNEVAGLAGYTF. The DNA of the CDR3 is TGTGCCAGCAGCAACGAGGTGGCAGGCTTGGCTGGCTACACCTTC.

This clonotype was seen a few times. The CDR3 DNA reads TGTGCCACCAGCAGAGATTTTAGGCAGGGGGCCTACGAGCAGTACTTC. Translating it yields CATSRDFRQGAYEQYF. J is TRBJ2-7 and V is TRBV15, with 7 bases aligning to TRBD1. Germline V gene sequence: CDR1 LNHNV, CDR2 YYDKDF (reference sequence). This CDR3 is 16 amino acids long. The ends lost 0 bases at V and 2 bases at J; junction bases unmatched: 7. Filled out from reference TRBV15 and TRBJ2-7, the complete variable domain reads DAMVIQNPRYQVTQFGKPVTLSCSQTLNHNVMYWYQQKSSQAPKLLFHYYDKDFNNEADTPDNFQSRRPNTSFCFLDIRSPGLGDTAMYLCATSRDFRQGAYEQYFGPGTRLTVT.

The sample holds many counts of this clonotype. The CDR3 reads CASRYPGQGANYEQYF. CDR3 nucleotides: TGCGCCAGCAGGTATCCGGGACAGGGGGCCAACTACGAGCAGTACTTC. This chain joins TRBV5-1 and TRBJ2-7, with 12 bases matching TRBD1. CDR3 size: 16 residues. V gave up 5 bases and J gave up 3 bases; unmatched junction bases: 9. Germline V gene lookup returns CDR1 SGHRS and CDR2 YFSETQ.

To note about this clonotype: The junction does not match germline at one end; this may be a read error. The J gene is TRBJ2-5, the V gene TRBV19; 7 bases agree with TRBD1. There are 14 residues in the CDR3. Germline lookup yields CDR1 LNHDA and CDR2 SQIVND (reference sequence). This chain's CDR3 is CASSRGQHQGTQYF. CDR3 bases: TGTGCCAGTAGTAGGGGACAGCACCAAGGGACCCAGTACTTC.

This clonotype was seen at least ten times. The chain has TRBV15 and TRBJ1-5; TRBD1 might be the D (5 bases). The V end was cut by 2 bases, the J end by 0 bases, with 11 bases between. The CDR3 sequence is 16 residues long. From germline, CDR1 is LNHNV and CDR2 YYDKDF (reference sequence). CDR3 nucleotides: TGTGCCACCAGCAGACCCAGGGCCTATAGCAATCAGCCCCAGCATTTT. Translation: CATSRPRAYSNQPQHF.

The sample holds a few counts of this clonotype. The chain links TRBV12-3 or TRBV12-4 to TRBJ1-5, with 7 bases aligning to TRBD1. The CDR3 totals 16 residues. V lost 2 bases to trimming and J lost 0 bases; unmatched junction nucleotides: 4. The CDR3 region is CASSLNRGNSNQPQHF. The CDR3, as DNA: TGTGCCAGCAGTTTAAACAGGGGTAATAGCAATCAGCCCCAGCATTTT.

This clonotype occurred many times. The V gene is TRBV20-1, the J gene TRBJ2-3; 10 bases match TRBD2. V dropped 5 bases and J dropped 3; count of bases not matched to a gene: 8. The germline gives CDR1 DFQATT, CDR2 SNEGSKA (reference sequence). This CDR3 is 15 amino acids long. The CDR3 nucleotides are TGCAGTGCTTCTAGCGGGAGAACGCAGACAGATACGCAGTATTTT. Protein: CSASSGRTQTDTQYF.

This chain uses TRBV29-1 with TRBJ2-6; either TRBD1 or TRBD2 may fit D (6 bases each). CDR3 length: 15 amino acids. V was cut by 6 bases and J by 4 bases, with 16 bases left in between. CDR1 and CDR2 from the germline V gene are SQVTM and ANQGSEA. The chain's CDR3 is CSVMQGGLGANVLTF. In DNA form, the CDR3 reads TGCAGCGTCATGCAAGGGGGACTGGGGGCCAACGTCCTGACTTTC.

This clonotype was seen ten or more times. The chain employs TRBV6-1 and TRBJ1-5; D ambiguous. With 1 base removed from V and 4 bases from J, the gap between germline ends came to 14 bases. The CDR3 totals 16 residues. CDR1 and CDR2 from the germline V gene are MNHNS and SASEGT. The CDR3 coding sequence is TGTGCCAGCAGTGAAGTTCACAGCACAACTAATCAGCCCCAGCATTTT. As protein: CASSEVHSTTNQPQHF.

In its sample, this clonotype was seen many times. The chain recombines TRBV6-1 with TRBJ2-3, with 7 nucleotides matching TRBD1. Trimming at V came to 3 bases and at J to 3 bases, leaving 6 bases not matched to a gene. The CDR3 length is 15 residues. In germline, CDR1 is MNHNS, CDR2 SASEGT. CDR3 in amino acids: CASSESQGRTDTQYF. As DNA, the CDR3 is TGTGCCAGCAGTGAGTCACAGGGGAGAACAGATACGCAGTATTTT.

This clonotype has ten or more counts. The rearrangement joins TRBV20-1 to TRBJ2-7; 10 bases agree with TRBD1. V shed 3 bases, J shed 1 base, and the junction held 3 bases outside the gene matches. Looked up from germline, CDR1 is DFQATT and CDR2 is SNEGSKA (reference sequence). The length of the CDR3 is 14 residues. The CDR3 region is CSASGTGASYEQYF. CDR3 DNA: TGCAGTGCTAGTGGGACAGGGGCTTCCTACGAGCAGTACTTC.

The V gene is TRBV6-5, the J gene TRBJ1-2, with 10 positions matching TRBD1. Germline V gene data show CDR1 as MNHEY and CDR2 as SVGAGI. The CDR3 extends over 16 amino acids. The V and J ends lost 2 bases and 7 bases, in that order; junction bases with no gene match: 10. In nucleotides, the CDR3 is TGTGCCAGCAGTTACCTGGGACAGGGGAAGGTTGGTGGCTACACCTTC. This codes for CASSYLGQGKVGGYTF.

In this sample, this clonotype turned up many times. V gene TRBV29-1 combines with J gene TRBJ2-7; TRBD2 aligns across 8 bases. Germline assignment: CDR1 SQVTM and CDR2 ANQGSEA. V was pared by 7 bases and J by 2 bases, with 4 bases of the junction left unmatched. This CDR3 contains 12 residues. The chain's CDR3 is CSALAGAYEQYF. Here the CDR3 DNA reads TGCAGCGCTCTAGCGGGCGCCTACGAGCAGTACTTC.

J is TRBJ2-7 and V is TRBV20-1; 12 nucleotides agree with TRBD2. There are 13 residues in the CDR3. V shed 2 bases and J 7 bases; nucleotides not matched to a gene: 3. Germline V gene lookup returns CDR1 DFQATT and CDR2 SNEGSKA (reference sequence). The CDR3 DNA reads TGCAGTGCTAGACTAGCGGGAGGGGGGGAGCAGTACTTC. This codes for CSARLAGGGEQYF.

This clonotype was seen at least ten times. CDR3: CAWATRRGKKLETQYF. In DNA, the CDR3 is TGTGCCTGGGCGACTAGGCGTGGGAAAAAGCTGGAGACCCAGTACTTC. The genes are TRBV30 and TRBJ2-5; TRBD2 might be the D (6 bases). The CDR3 extends over 16 amino acids. Germline V gene lookup returns CDR1 GTSNPN and CDR2 SVGIG (reference sequence). V gave up 5 bases and J gave up 5 bases, with 24 bases separating them. The whole variable domain, remainder taken from reference TRBV30 and TRBJ2-5, is SQTIHQWPATLVQPVGSPLSLECTVEGTSNPNLYWYRQAAGRGLQLLFYSVGIGQISSEVPQNLSASRPQDRQFILSSKKLLLSDSGFYLCAWATRRGKKLETQYFGPGTRLLVL.

This clonotype was detected many times. V and J are TRBV6-5 and TRBJ2-7, with 9 bases that match TRBD1. Looked up from germline, CDR1 is MNHEY and CDR2 is SVGAGI. The CDR3 has 15 amino acids. Trimming at V came to 6 bases and at J to 0 bases, leaving 6 bases not matched to a gene. CDR3 sequence: CASRTGQGSSYEQYF. The CDR3 coding sequence is TGTGCCAGCAGGACGGGACAGGGAAGCTCCTACGAGCAGTACTTC.

The sample holds a few counts of this clonotype. The J gene is TRBJ1-6, the V gene TRBV27; possible D gene TRBD1, 5 bases. V was clipped by 5 bases and J by 8 bases, with 10 bases between them. The CDR3 spans 13 residues. Germline CDR1 is MNHEY and CDR2 is SMNVEV (reference sequence). The CDR3: CASSPGTHSPLHF. The DNA for the CDR3 is TGTGCCAGCAGTCCAGGGACGCATTCACCCCTCCACTTT.